The next 26 T cell receptor beta chains were all read from a single sample in a study of monozygotic twins with cystic fibrosis. Profiling relied on immunoSEQ multiplex PCR, and the TCRdb table lists in-frame clones only, not all of them. Of 30,000 to 35,000 clones listed, 66% are singletons. Sequenced: blood. The receptors here all came from a girl aged 5-17 years with cystic fibrosis.

The rearrangement joins TRBV5-1 to TRBJ1-2, with D tentatively TRBD1 (6 bases). CDR1 SGHRS and CDR2 YFSETQ come from the germline V gene. The V gene lost 4 bases and the J gene lost 4 bases, with 17 bases spanning the gap. The CDR3 is 15 residues long. CDR3 amino acids: CASSPRQDPPYGYTF. CDR3 DNA: TGCGCCAGCAGCCCGCGACAGGACCCGCCCTATGGCTACACCTTC. Combining the CDR3 with reference TRBV5-1 and TRBJ1-2 gives the whole variable domain KAGVTQTPRYLIKTRGQQVTLSCSPISGHRSVSWYQQTPGQGLQFLFEYFSETQRNKGNFPGRFSGRQFSNSRSEMNVSTLELGDSALYLCASSPRQDPPYGYTFGSGTRLTVV.

This clone came up a few times. The chain combines TRBV10-2 with TRBJ2-7; TRBD2 agrees at 9 bases. This CDR3 is 14 amino acids long. Trimming removed 3 bases from V and 3 bases from J; junction bases left unmatched: 3. Germline CDR1 is WSHSY and CDR2 is SAAADI. CDR3 nucleotide sequence: TGCGCCAGCAGTGATCCTAGCGGGAACTACGAGCAGTACGTC. Translating it yields CASSDPSGNYEQYV.

This clone was observed a single time. CDR3: CASSQDLIQETQYF. For the CDR3, the DNA is TGCGCCAGCAGCCAAGACCTGATCCAAGAGACCCAGTACTTC. This rearrangement joins TRBV4-3 to TRBJ2-5; no clear D gene. Germline assignment: CDR1 LGHNA and CDR2 YSLEER. There are 14 residues in the CDR3. Trimming took 0 bases from V and 1 from J, leaving 6 bases between them.

The chain couples TRBV6-5 to TRBJ1-5; tentative D call: TRBD1 (6 bases). This CDR3 has 15 residues. The germline V gene has CDR1 MNHEY and CDR2 SVGAGI. Trimming shortened V by 6 bases and J by 2 bases, and 14 bases separated the two germline ends. The CDR3 bases are TGTGCCAGCAGCGGGGGCCCTAAGGGCAATCAGCCCCAGCATTTT. This sequence encodes CASSGGPKGNQPQHF.

Only a few counts were recorded for this clone. The rearrangement links TRBV2 to TRBJ2-1; 8 bases line up with TRBD2. Germline CDR1 SNHLY, CDR2 FYNNEI. There are 14 residues in the CDR3. The V and J ends lost 7 bases and 4 bases, in that order; junction bases with no gene match: 6. Here the CDR3 DNA reads TGTGCCAGCATGGCGGGAGGTGTGTACAATGAGCAGTTCTTC. Amino acids: CASMAGGVYNEQFF.

In its sample, this clone was seen a few times. The rearrangement uses TRBV6-1 and TRBJ1-5, with unresolved D. Looked up from germline, CDR1 is MNHNS and CDR2 is SASEGT. V shed 5 bases and J shed 7 bases, with 6 bases lying between them. The CDR3 has 11 amino acids. The CDR3 nucleotides read TGTGCCAGCAGTATGAACCAGCCCCAGCATTTT. It yields the protein CASSMNQPQHF.

J is TRBJ2-7 and V is TRBV27; 11 positions match TRBD2. The germline gives CDR1 MNHEY, CDR2 SMNVEV (reference sequence). V lost 3 bases and J lost 7; bases outside the gene matches: 5. The CDR3 consists of 14 residues. Here the CDR3 DNA reads TGTGCCAGCAGTTTCACTAGCGGGAGATGGGAGCAGTACTTC. Encoded protein: CASSFTSGRWEQYF.

The chain recombines TRBV9 with TRBJ2-3; the match to TRBD2 covers 11 bases. V trimming: 1 base; J trimming: 1 base; junction bases outside the gene matches: 5. CDR1 SGDLS and CDR2 YYNGEE come from the germline V gene. This CDR3 has 17 amino acids. This CDR3 is CASSVRGLAVGTDTQYF. CDR3 DNA sequence: TGTGCCAGCAGCGTAAGGGGACTAGCGGTCGGCACAGATACGCAGTATTTT.

This clone showed up just a few times. This chain uses TRBV4-3 with TRBJ2-7; 7 bases are a match to TRBD1. This CDR3 is 14 amino acids long. In germline, CDR1 is LGHNA, CDR2 YSLEER. J gave up 2 bases and V 2 bases, and 3 bases lay outside the gene matches. CDR3 nucleotide sequence: TGCGCCAGCAGCCAAACGACAGGGACCTACGAGCAGTACTTC. Its translation: CASSQTTGTYEQYF.

Only a few counts were recorded for this clone. This chain connects TRBV9 to TRBJ1-1, with D possibly being TRBD1 (6 bases). Germline CDR1 is SGDLS and CDR2 is YYNGEE. This CDR3 contains 15 residues. Trimming stripped 3 bases from V and 3 bases from J, with 15 bases between. The CDR3: CASSETGTHYTEAFF. Here the CDR3 DNA reads TGTGCCAGCAGCGAAACAGGGACCCACTACACTGAAGCTTTCTTT.

To note about this clone: One junction end disagrees with the germline gene, perhaps due to a read error. The rearrangement links TRBV27 to TRBJ2-7, with 9 bases that match TRBD2. Germline CDR1 reads MNHEY; CDR2 reads SMNVEV (reference sequence). The length of the CDR3 is 15 residues. Here the CDR3 reads CASSFSGSISSEQYF. In DNA form, the CDR3 reads TGTGCCAGCAGTTTTAGCGGGAGTATCTCCTCCGAGCAGTACTTC.

The V call is TRBV13, the J call TRBJ2-7; 10 bases are shared with TRBD1. With 3 bases clipped from V and 7 bases from J, the junction kept 12 bases outside the gene matches. The CDR3 is made up of 16 amino acids. Germline assignment: CDR1 PRHDT and CDR2 FYEKMQ (reference sequence). The CDR3 reads CASSFTGTGEIGEQYV. CDR3 DNA sequence: TGTGCCAGCAGCTTCACCGGGACAGGGGAAATCGGAGAGCAGTACGTC.

CDR3 sequence: CASSLAPVTGQETQYF. Written as DNA, the CDR3 is TGTGCCAGCAGCTTGGCACCCGTGACAGGGCAAGAGACCCAGTACTTC. V usage is TRBV5-6 and J usage is TRBJ2-5; 7 bases match TRBD1. From germline, CDR1 is SGHDT and CDR2 YYEEEE. This CDR3 has 16 residues. The V and J ends lost 0 bases and 2 bases, in that order; junction bases with no gene match: 7.

This clone was seen more than once but under ten times. The chain has TRBV2 and TRBJ1-1; D gene uncertain. The CDR3 is made up of 15 amino acids. With 7 bases removed from V and 6 bases from J, the gap between germline ends came to 21 bases. Germline V gene sequence: CDR1 SNHLY, CDR2 FYNNEI. The CDR3 DNA reads as TGTGCCAGCACGCTTAACGGCAACTTGGTGGCTGAAGCTTTCTTT. It is translated as CASTLNGNLVAEAFF.

The chain recombines TRBV28 with TRBJ1-5; D is unclear. V was shortened by 6 bases and J by 2 bases, with 14 bases between the two germline ends. The CDR3 contains 15 residues. CDR1 is MDHEN, CDR2 SYDVKM, per germline. CDR3: CASSPWRRGNQPQHF. In nucleotides, the CDR3 is TGTGCCAGCAGCCCTTGGAGAAGGGGCAATCAGCCCCAGCATTTT.

The CDR3 DNA reads TGTGCCAGCAGTTCCGGGAGTCCCTTCGAGCAGTACTTC. This gives the protein CASSSGSPFEQYF. The rearrangement links TRBV28 to TRBJ2-7; the D gene is possibly TRBD2 (6 bases). This CDR3 is built from 13 residues. With 4 bases removed from V and 6 bases from J, the gap between germline ends came to 13 bases. CDR1 MDHEN and CDR2 SYDVKM come from the germline V gene.

This clone was counted only a few times. This chain uses TRBV2 with TRBJ2-7; no reliable D call. Germline lookup yields CDR1 SNHLY and CDR2 FYNNEI. The CDR3 sequence is 15 residues long. The V end lost 5 bases, the J end lost 0 bases, and 14 bases lay between the germline ends. The CDR3 sequence is CASSTRPISSYEQYF. The CDR3 DNA sequence: TGTGCCAGCAGTACCCGACCCATAAGCTCCTACGAGCAGTACTTC.

The gene calls are TRBV6-5 and TRBJ1-5; D is undetermined. CDR3 length: 10 amino acids. Germline V gene data show CDR1 as MNHEY and CDR2 as SVGAGI. V lost 7 bases and J lost 7, with 5 bases in between. CDR3 region: CASTSQPQHF. The CDR3 coding sequence is TGTGCCAGCACTTCGCAGCCCCAGCATTTT.

This clone was counted a single time. The V gene is TRBV5-6, the J gene TRBJ1-2, with 8 bases aligning to TRBD1. Germline CDR1 and CDR2: SGHDT and YYEEEE. Trimming cost V 5 bases and J 4 bases; bases outside gene matches: 7. CDR3 length: 14 amino acids. This CDR3 is CASRLLQGVYGYTF. The CDR3 DNA is TGTGCCAGCAGGTTACTACAGGGGGTCTATGGCTACACCTTC.

J is TRBJ1-2 and V is TRBV4-3; 7 bases are shared with TRBD1. V shed 3 bases, J shed 7 bases, and the junction held 8 bases outside the gene matches. CDR1 is LGHNA and CDR2 is YSLEER in the germline V gene. The CDR3 spans 14 residues. DNA of the CDR3: TGCGCCAGCAGCCACCGACAGGGTGCTCGTGGCTACACCTTC. Its translation is CASSHRQGARGYTF.

V usage is TRBV5-1 and J usage is TRBJ1-4; TRBD1 might be the D (5 bases). The germline V gene encodes CDR1 SGHRS and CDR2 YFSETQ. V lost 0 bases and J lost 8, with 11 bases in between. The CDR3 loop spans 14 amino acids. CDR3 DNA sequence: TGCGCCAGCAGCTTGGAAGGGGCGGGAGAAAAACTGTTTTTT. Protein product: CASSLEGAGEKLFF.

This clone was seen just once. The chain recombines TRBV4-3 with TRBJ1-1; D uncertain. The CDR3 has 14 residues. Trimming took 2 bases from V and 3 from J, leaving 10 bases between them. From germline, CDR1 is LGHNA and CDR2 YSLEER. CDR3 sequence reads: CASSQHGPYTEAFF. The CDR3 coding sequence is TGCGCCAGCAGCCAACACGGGCCTTACACTGAAGCTTTCTTT.

The CDR3 reads CASSAQKGQPQHF. The CDR3 DNA reads TGTGCCAGCAGTGCGCAAAAGGGGCAGCCCCAGCATTTT. The chain uses TRBV2 and TRBJ1-5; D might be TRBD1 (5 bases). Trimming left V 4 bases short and J 7 bases short, with 11 bases between. The CDR3 extends over 13 amino acids. Germline V gene lookup returns CDR1 SNHLY and CDR2 FYNNEI.

V and J are TRBV11-2 and TRBJ2-6; D is ambiguous. Germline assignment: CDR1 SGHAT and CDR2 FQNNGV. The CDR3 runs to 15 residues. V was shortened by 7 bases and J by 2 bases, with 12 bases between the two germline ends. The CDR3 reads CASTIEWAGANVLTF. The CDR3 nucleotides read TGTGCCAGCACCATCGAGTGGGCTGGGGCCAACGTCCTGACTTTC.

This chain uses TRBV28 with TRBJ2-5; D is ambiguous. This CDR3 comprises 15 residues. Germline loops: CDR1 MDHEN, CDR2 SYDVKM. The V end was cut by 6 bases, the J end by 0 bases, with 14 bases between. Written as DNA, the CDR3 is TGTGCCAGCAGCTTTTCGGCAGAGTACCAAGAGACCCAGTACTTC. It is translated as CASSFSAEYQETQYF.

V usage is TRBV30 and J usage is TRBJ1-3, with TRBD1 matching over 8 bases. The CDR3 extends over 15 amino acids. The V gene's germline CDR1 is GTSNPN and CDR2 SVGIG (reference sequence). The V gene end was trimmed by 3 bases and the J gene end by 4 bases; junction bases not matched to a gene: 8. CDR3 sequence reads: CAWRPNRGSGNTIYF. The CDR3 DNA sequence: TGTGCCTGGAGACCTAACAGGGGGTCCGGAAACACCATATATTTT.